The 12 T cell receptor beta chains given below trace back to one sample, sequenced in a study of blood T cell repertoires in COVID-19. Clones were sequenced by immunoSEQ multiplex PCR, and TCRdb holds only the in-frame ones, with some missing. Of some 150,000 clones listed, around nine tenths were seen once; the top ten hold less than 10%. Source material: peripheral blood. Every receptor here comes from a woman aged 45-60 years with active or convalescent COVID-19.

The sample holds a few counts of this clone. The chain carries TRBV5-1 and TRBJ2-7; D is possibly TRBD1 (5 bases). The germline V and J ends were trimmed by 0 bases and 3 bases, with 7 bases remaining between them. This CDR3 has 13 amino acids. Per the germline V gene, CDR1 is SGHRS and CDR2 is YFSETQ. CDR3: CASSLAGIYEQYF. In nucleotides, the CDR3 is TGCGCCAGCAGCTTGGCAGGGATCTACGAGCAGTACTTC.

The CDR3 DNA reads TGTGCCAGCGGTTGGACAGTGGCTGAAGCTTTCTTT. Encoded protein: CASGWTVAEAFF. The chain carries TRBV2 and TRBJ1-1; D is perhaps TRBD1 (6 bases). The ends were cut back, 8 bases at V and 6 bases at J, with 13 bases in the middle. CDR1 is SNHLY and CDR2 is FYNNEI in the germline V gene. The CDR3 runs 12 residues.

V is TRBV7-2 and J is TRBJ1-3, with D possibly being TRBD1 (6 bases). V was shortened by 6 bases and J by 4 bases, with 25 bases between the two germline ends. The germline V gene has CDR1 SGHTA and CDR2 FQGNSA. The CDR3 extends over 18 amino acids. The CDR3 DNA is TGTGCCAGCAGTCGTTCCCCCTCGGGACACAACATGGGAAACACCATATATTTT. Translated, it gives CASSRSPSGHNMGNTIYF.

This clone was seen once. The chain couples TRBV5-4 to TRBJ1-1; 9 bases fit TRBD1. Germline V gene sequence: CDR1 SGHNT, CDR2 YYREEE (reference sequence). This CDR3 is built from 14 residues. The ends lost 4 bases at V and 10 bases at J; junction bases unmatched: 11. The CDR3 DNA is TGTGCCAGCAGCGCCGGGACAGGGCAAGAGGGAGCTTTCTTT. As protein: CASSAGTGQEGAFF.

The V call is TRBV4-3, the J call TRBJ1-1, with unresolved D. V lost 1 base and J lost 10, with 22 bases in between. The CDR3 length is 16 residues. Germline assignment: CDR1 LGHNA and CDR2 YSLEER. The CDR3 is CASSQGILDATERAFF. In DNA, the CDR3 is TGCGCCAGCAGCCAAGGAATCCTTGACGCTACGGAGAGAGCTTTCTTT.

This chain uses TRBV29-1 with TRBJ1-2; 7 bases are a match to TRBD1. The germline V gene encodes CDR1 SQVTM and CDR2 ANQGSEA. The V gene end was trimmed by 5 bases and the J gene end by 4 bases; junction bases not matched to a gene: 1. CDR3 length: 11 residues. CDR3 sequence: CSVWDSYGYTF. The DNA for the CDR3 is TGCAGCGTTTGGGACAGCTATGGCTACACCTTC.

V gene TRBV5-1 combines with J gene TRBJ1-3, with 9 bases identical to TRBD1. CDR1 and CDR2 (germline): SGHRS, YFSETQ. The V gene end was trimmed by 4 bases and the J gene end by 5 bases; junction bases not matched to a gene: 4. This CDR3 is built from 14 residues. CDR3 in amino acids: CASSPTGGRNTIYF. In nucleotides, the CDR3 is TGCGCCAGCAGCCCGACAGGGGGACGAAACACCATATATTTT.

This rearrangement joins TRBV15 to TRBJ1-3; possibly TRBD1 for D (5 bases). There are 15 residues in the CDR3. Germline CDR1 and CDR2: LNHNV and YYDKDF (reference sequence). V was clipped by 3 bases and J by 0 bases, with 9 bases between them. CDR3 in amino acids: CATSRQTDSGNTIYF. The CDR3 DNA is TGTGCCACCAGCAGGCAGACAGACTCTGGAAACACCATATATTTT.

This clone was picked up one time. The chain has TRBV25-1 and TRBJ1-2; TRBD1 is a possible D gene (6 bases). V gave up 1 base and J gave up 0 bases, with 15 bases separating them. The CDR3 is 17 residues long. CDR1 MGHDK and CDR2 SYGVNS come from the germline V gene. As DNA, the CDR3 is TGTGCCAGCAGTGAATCTATGCGGACAGACTCTAACTATGGCTACACCTTC. This codes for CASSESMRTDSNYGYTF.

The chain has TRBV7-9 and TRBJ1-2; D is undetermined. The V gene's germline CDR1 is SEHNR and CDR2 FQNEAQ (reference sequence). With 5 bases removed from V and 8 bases from J, the gap between germline ends came to 21 bases. The CDR3 contains 15 residues. The CDR3 DNA follows: TGTGCCAGCAGCCCATCGTTCAACCGGGGAAAAGGCTACACCTTC. It is translated as CASSPSFNRGKGYTF.

The rearrangement links TRBV5-6 to TRBJ2-7; 16 bases are shared with TRBD2. The CDR3 totals 16 residues. V gave up 4 bases and J gave up 4 bases; unmatched junction bases: 5. Germline loops: CDR1 SGHDT, CDR2 YYEEEE. CDR3 DNA sequence: TGTGCCAGCAGCCTGGGGACTAGCGGGGGGGTTTACGAGCAGTACTTC. This translates into CASSLGTSGGVYEQYF.

This clone was found once. The gene calls are TRBV5-8 and TRBJ1-1, with D perhaps TRBD1 (6 bases). CDR1 is SGHTS, CDR2 YDEGEE, per germline. This CDR3 has 17 amino acids. V shed 3 bases and J shed 0 bases, with 18 bases lying between them. The CDR3 DNA follows: TGTGCCAGCAGCTCAAGGGGGGGGGCGAGTGTGAACACTGAAGCTTTCTTT. Translating it yields CASSSRGGASVNTEAFF. Variable domain in full (rest from reference TRBV5-8 and TRBJ1-1): EAGVTQSPTHLIKTRGQQATLRCSPISGHTSVYWYQQALGLGLQFLLWYDEGEERNRGNFPPRFSGRQFPNYSSELNVNALELEDSALYLCASSSRGGASVNTEAFFGQGTRLTVV.